The clone carrying this T cell receptor (beta chain) showed up many times. Its specificity is not known. The CDR3 consists of 15 residues. Germline assignment: CDR1 MNHEY and CDR2 SMNVEV (reference sequence). Deletions cut 0 bases from V and 3 bases from J, with 12 bases between. Naive CD8 T cells were sorted as CD8+CD4-CCR7+CD45RA+. These data are taken from a study of molecular identifiers for immune sequencing clone quantification. Study observations and caveats: Highly expanded clone sizes could be underestimated by identical TCR molecules sharing a barcode. Over 99% of effector molecules, but under 1% in naive cells, were held by clones with more than 20 RNA copies.

Bulk TCR libraries were made with methods that had been previously described and with listed TCR primers. A single record per CDR3 protein comes from TCRdb applying MiXCR to the PCR reads. The sample has 65,000 or so distinct CDR3 sequences, approximately 18% seen once. The sequencing input was naive CD8+ T cells from blood, with Jurkat cell RNA spiked in. Subset given: FACS-sorted CD8+CD4-CCR7+CD45RA+ naive T cells. J is TRBJ2-7 and V is TRBV27; D is perhaps TRBD2 (5 bases). The sequence came from a human donor in good health. Some libraries in this study had Jurkat cell RNA spiked in. Here the CDR3 reads CASSLSPSPNYEQYF. The CDR3 bases are TGTGCCAGCAGTTTATCGCCTAGCCCTAACTACGAGCAGTACTTC.